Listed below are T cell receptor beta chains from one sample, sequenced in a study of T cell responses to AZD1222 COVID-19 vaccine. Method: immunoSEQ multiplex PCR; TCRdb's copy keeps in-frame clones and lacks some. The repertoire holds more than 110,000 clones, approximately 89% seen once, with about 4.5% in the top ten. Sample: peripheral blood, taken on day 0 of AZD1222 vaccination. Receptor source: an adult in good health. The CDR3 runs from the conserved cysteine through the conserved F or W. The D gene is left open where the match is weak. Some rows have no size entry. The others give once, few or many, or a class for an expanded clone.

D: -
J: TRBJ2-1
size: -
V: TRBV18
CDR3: CASSPLPPRTYNEQFF
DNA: TGTGCCAGCTCACCACTCCCACCGCGAACCTACAATGAGCAGTTCTTC

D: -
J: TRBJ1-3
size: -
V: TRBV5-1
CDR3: CASSSDSLGNTIYF
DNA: TGCGCCAGCAGCTCGGACAGCCTTGGAAACACCATATATTTT

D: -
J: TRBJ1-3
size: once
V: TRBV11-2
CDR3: CASSLAGNTIYF
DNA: TGTGCCAGCAGCTTAGCTGGAAACACCATATATTTT

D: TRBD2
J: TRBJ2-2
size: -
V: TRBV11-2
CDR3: CASSLELAGGPLGELFF
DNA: TGTGCCAGCAGCTTAGAACTAGCGGGAGGCCCCCTAGGGGAGCTGTTTTTT

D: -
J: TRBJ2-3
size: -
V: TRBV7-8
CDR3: CASSLLPTDTQYF
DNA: TGTGCCAGCAGCCTACTCCCCACAGATACGCAGTATTTT

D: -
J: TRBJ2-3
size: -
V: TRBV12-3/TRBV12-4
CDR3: CASSLAVAQYF
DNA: TGTGCCAGCAGTTTAGCCGTTGCGCAGTATTTT

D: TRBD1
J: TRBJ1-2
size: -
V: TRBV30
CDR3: CAWNRGRSCTF
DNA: TGTGCCTGGAATAGGGGGCGCAGTTGCACCTTC

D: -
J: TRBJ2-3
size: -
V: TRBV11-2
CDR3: CASSLRFDGDPSTDTQYF
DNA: TGTGCCAGCAGCTTACGGTTTGATGGAGACCCTAGCACAGATACGCAGTATTTT

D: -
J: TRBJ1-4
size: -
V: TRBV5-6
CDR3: CASSLGTGEKLFF
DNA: TGTGCCAGCAGCTTGGGAACCGGCGAAAAACTGTTTTTT

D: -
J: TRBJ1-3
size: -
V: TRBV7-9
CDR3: CASSLGTVGNTIYF
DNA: TGTGCCAGCAGCCTCGGGACGGTGGGAAACACCATATATTTT

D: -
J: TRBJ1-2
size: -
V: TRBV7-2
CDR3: CASSIQGPGYTF
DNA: TGTGCCAGCAGCATACAGGGCCCCGGCTACACCTTC

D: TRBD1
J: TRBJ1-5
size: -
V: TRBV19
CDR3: CASKRDRGRGNQPQHF
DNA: TGTGCCAGTAAAAGGGACAGAGGACGGGGCAATCAGCCCCAGCATTTT

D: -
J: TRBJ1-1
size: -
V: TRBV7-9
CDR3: CASSTLGQGGWLRAFF
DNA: TGTGCCAGCAGCACCTTAGGGCAAGGGGGTTGGTTAAGAGCTTTCTTT

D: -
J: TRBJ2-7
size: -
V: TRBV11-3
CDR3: CASSFARVDEQYF
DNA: TGTGCCAGCAGCTTTGCCAGGGTAGACGAGCAGTACTTC

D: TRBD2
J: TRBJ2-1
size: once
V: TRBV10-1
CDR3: CASSDYGGGSYNEQFF
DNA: TGCGCCAGCAGTGATTACGGGGGGGGCTCCTACAATGAGCAGTTCTTC

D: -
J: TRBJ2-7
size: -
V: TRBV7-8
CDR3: CASSGRYEQYF
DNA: TGTGCCAGCAGCGGGCGGTACGAGCAGTACTTC

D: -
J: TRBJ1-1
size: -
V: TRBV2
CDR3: CASRQGMNTEAFF
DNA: TGTGCCAGCAGACAGGGTATGAACACTGAAGCTTTCTTT

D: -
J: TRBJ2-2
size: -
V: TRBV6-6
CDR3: CASSVQNTGELFF
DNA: TGTGCCAGCAGTGTTCAGAACACCGGGGAGCTGTTTTTT

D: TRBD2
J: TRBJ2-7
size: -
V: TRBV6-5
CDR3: CASRPGGGYYEQYF
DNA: TGTGCCAGCCGGCCGGGCGGGGGGTACTACGAGCAGTACTTC

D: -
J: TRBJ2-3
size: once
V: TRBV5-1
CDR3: CASSPSTDTQYF
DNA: TGCGCCAGCAGCCCGAGCACAGATACGCAGTATTTT

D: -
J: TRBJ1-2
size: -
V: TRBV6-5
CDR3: CASSSTAFTNYGYTF
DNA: TGTGCCAGCAGTTCGACAGCCTTTACTAACTATGGCTACACCTTC

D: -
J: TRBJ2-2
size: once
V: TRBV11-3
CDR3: CASSPRSRLGQGITGELFF
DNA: TGTGCCAGCAGCCCTAGGTCAAGGCTAGGGCAGGGGATCACCGGGGAGCTGTTTTTT

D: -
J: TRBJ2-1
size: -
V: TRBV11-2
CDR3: CASSLVMGNEQFF
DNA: TGTGCCAGCAGCTTAGTAATGGGGAATGAGCAGTTCTTC

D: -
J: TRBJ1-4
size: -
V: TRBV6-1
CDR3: CASSERFGVGNEKLFF
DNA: TGTGCCAGCAGTGAACGGTTTGGAGTGGGTAATGAAAAACTGTTTTTT

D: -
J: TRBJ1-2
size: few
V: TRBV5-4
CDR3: CASSLLSARSLANYGYTF
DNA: TGTGCCAGCAGCTTGTTGTCGGCCAGGAGCCTAGCTAACTATGGCTACACCTTC

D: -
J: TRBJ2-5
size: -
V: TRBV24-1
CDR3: CATSEGDEEETQYF
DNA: TGTGCCACCAGTGAGGGGGACGAGGAAGAGACCCAGTACTTC

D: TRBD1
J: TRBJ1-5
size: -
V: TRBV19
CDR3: CASSSGRGQGGQPQHF
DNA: TGTGCCAGTAGTTCGGGACGGGGACAGGGTGGACAGCCCCAGCATTTT

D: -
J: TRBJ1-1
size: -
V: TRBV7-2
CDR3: CASSPWGALSTEAFF
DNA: TGTGCCAGCAGCCCGTGGGGGGCGCTTAGCACTGAAGCTTTCTTT

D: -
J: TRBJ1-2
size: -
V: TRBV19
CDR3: CASTPRGVGNYGYTF
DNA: TGTGCCAGTACCCCGAGGGGGGTGGGGAACTATGGCTACACCTTC

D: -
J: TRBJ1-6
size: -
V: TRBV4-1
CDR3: CASSQDRGGGSPLHF
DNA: TGCGCCAGCAGCCAAGATCGGGGGGGCGGGTCACCCCTCCACTTT

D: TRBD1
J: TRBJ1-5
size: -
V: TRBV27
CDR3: CASGRDRVGNQPQHF
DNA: TGTGCCAGCGGAAGGGACAGGGTTGGCAATCAGCCCCAGCATTTT

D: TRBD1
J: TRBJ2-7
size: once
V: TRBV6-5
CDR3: CASSYDRDTTYEQYF
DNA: TGTGCCAGCAGTTACGACAGGGACACGACCTACGAGCAGTACTTC

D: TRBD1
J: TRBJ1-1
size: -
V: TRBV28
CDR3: CASRSQGKTEAFF
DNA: TGTGCCAGCAGGTCACAGGGGAAAACTGAAGCTTTCTTT

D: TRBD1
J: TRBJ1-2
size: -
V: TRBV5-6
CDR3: CASSLALWTGSNYGYTF
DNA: TGTGCCAGCAGCTTGGCTCTCTGGACAGGGTCTAACTATGGCTACACCTTC

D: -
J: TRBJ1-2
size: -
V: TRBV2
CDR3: CASSALNYGYTF
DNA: TGTGCCAGCAGTGCCCTAAACTATGGCTACACCTTC

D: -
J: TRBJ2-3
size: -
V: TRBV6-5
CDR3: CASLKMGASTDTQYF
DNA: TGTGCCAGCTTAAAAATGGGGGCTAGCACAGATACGCAGTATTTT

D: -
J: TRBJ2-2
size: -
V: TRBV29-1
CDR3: CSVGLYTGELFF
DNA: TGCAGCGTTGGACTGTACACCGGGGAGCTGTTTTTT

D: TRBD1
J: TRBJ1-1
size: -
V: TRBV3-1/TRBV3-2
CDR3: CASSQSDRAMNTEAFF
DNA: TGTGCCAGCAGCCAATCGGACAGGGCTATGAACACTGAAGCTTTCTTT

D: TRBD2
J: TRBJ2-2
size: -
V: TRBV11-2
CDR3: CASSLLAANTGELFF
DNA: TGTGCCAGCAGCTTACTAGCGGCGAACACCGGGGAGCTGTTTTTT

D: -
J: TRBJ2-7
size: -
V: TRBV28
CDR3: CASSRPRGGPYEQYF
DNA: TGTGCCAGCAGTCGGCCCCGTGGGGGCCCCTACGAGCAGTACTTC

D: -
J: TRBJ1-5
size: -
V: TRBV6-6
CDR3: CASSYSFQNSNQPQHF
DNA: TGTGCCAGCAGTTACTCGTTTCAGAATAGCAATCAGCCCCAGCATTTT

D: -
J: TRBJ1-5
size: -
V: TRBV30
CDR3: CAWSVIDQPQHF
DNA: TGTGCCTGGAGTGTAATAGACCAGCCCCAGCATTTT

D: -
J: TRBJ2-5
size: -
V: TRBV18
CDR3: CASSFTEETQYF
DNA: TGTGCCAGCTCATTCACAGAGGAGACCCAGTACTTC